A single T cell receptor (beta chain) is shown here with its context. The CDR3 has 18 residues. Germline V gene sequence: CDR1 SGHRS, CDR2 YFSETQ. Trimming removed 3 bases from V and 3 bases from J; junction bases left unmatched: 12. The protocol was immunoSEQ multiplex PCR, while the TCRdb copy is restricted to in-frame clones and leaves out a portion. In the table there are around 14,000 clones, 60% to 80% of which are singletons. This sample stems from a study of OX40 agonist ivuxolimab in advanced cancers. Across the whole study: Dose-escalation patients had hepatocellular carcinoma, melanoma, renal cell or head and neck cancer.

The chain links TRBV5-1 to TRBJ1-2, with 12 bases identical to TRBD1. The source material was CD4+ or CD8+ T cells sorted from blood, sampled in a trial of the OX40 agonist ivuxolimab. This receptor was identified in an adult with an advanced solid tumor such as melanoma, head and neck, liver or kidney cancer. In DNA form, the CDR3 reads TGCGCCAGCAGCTGGGGACAGGGGGCGCTTCTACGAGACTATGGCTACACCTTC. Its protein product is CASSWGQGALLRDYGYTF.